This T cell receptor (beta chain) stems from a study of control samples from healthy donors and cancer patients. There are 14 residues in the CDR3. Germline V gene data show CDR1 as SGHRS and CDR2 as YFSETQ. V shed 5 bases and J shed 4 bases, with 16 bases lying between them. This clone has a handful of counts. This table comes from immunoSEQ multiplex PCR, and its TCRdb copy is limited to in-frame clones, with some not included. The table records tens of thousands of clones, 70% to 85% of them present only once. This chain links TRBV5-1 with TRBJ2-7; maybe TRBD2 (6 bases). This receptor was identified in a man aged 60 to 69 with head and neck cancer. The source material was PBMCs. CDR3 residues: CASRTSSDRYEQYF. CDR3 nucleotides: TGCGCCAGCAGAACATCTAGCGATCGTTACGAGCAGTACTTC.